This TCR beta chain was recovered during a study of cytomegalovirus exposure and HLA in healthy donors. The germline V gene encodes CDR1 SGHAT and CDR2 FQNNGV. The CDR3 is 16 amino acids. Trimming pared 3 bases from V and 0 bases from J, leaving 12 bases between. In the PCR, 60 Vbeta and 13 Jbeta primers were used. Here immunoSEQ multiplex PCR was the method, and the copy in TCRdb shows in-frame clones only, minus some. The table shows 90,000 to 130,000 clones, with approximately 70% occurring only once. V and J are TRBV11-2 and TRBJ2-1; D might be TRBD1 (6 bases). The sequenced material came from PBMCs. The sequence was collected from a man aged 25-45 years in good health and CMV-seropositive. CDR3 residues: CASSFTGFYSYNEQFF. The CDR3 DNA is TGTGCCAGCAGCTTTACAGGGTTCTACTCCTACAATGAGCAGTTCTTC.